This TCR beta chain was sequenced for a study of blood T cell repertoires in COVID-19. Data came from immunoSEQ multiplex PCR; TCRdb stores just in-frame clones and leaves some out. In the table there are some 200,000 clones, roughly 77% of which are singletons. The CDR3 has 15 amino acids. V lost 2 bases to trimming and J lost 5 bases; unmatched junction nucleotides: 4. Looked up from germline, CDR1 is SGHRS and CDR2 is YFSETQ. The gene calls are TRBV5-1 and TRBJ2-2; 9 bases fit TRBD1. What was sequenced was PBMCs or T cells enriched from blood (not recorded which). The clonotype comes from a man aged 35-49 years who had recovered from COVID-19. CDR3 coding DNA: TGCGCCAGCAGCTTCGCTGGACAGGGGACCGGGGAGCTGTTTTTT. The encoded protein is CASSFAGQGTGELFF.